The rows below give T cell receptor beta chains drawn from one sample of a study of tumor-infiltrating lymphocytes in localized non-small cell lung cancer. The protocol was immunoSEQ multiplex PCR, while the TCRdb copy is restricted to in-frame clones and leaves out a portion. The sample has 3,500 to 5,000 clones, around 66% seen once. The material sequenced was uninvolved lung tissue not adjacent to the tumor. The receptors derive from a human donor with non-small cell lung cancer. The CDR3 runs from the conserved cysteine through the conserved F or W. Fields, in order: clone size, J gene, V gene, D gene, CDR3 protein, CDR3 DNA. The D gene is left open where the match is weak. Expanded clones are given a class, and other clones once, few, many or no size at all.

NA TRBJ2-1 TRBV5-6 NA CASSFVAGALYNEQFF TGTGCCAGCAGCTTTGTGGCGGGGGCGCTTTACAATGAGCAGTTCTTC
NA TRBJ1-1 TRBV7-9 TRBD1 CASSPTGMNTEAFF TGTGCCAGCAGCCCGACAGGGATGAACACTGAAGCTTTCTTT
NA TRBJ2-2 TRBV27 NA CASSRGGRLNTGELFF TGTGCCAGCAGCCGCGGCGGCAGGCTGAACACCGGGGAGCTGTTTTTT
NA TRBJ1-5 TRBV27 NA CASSPTGGGTERGPLSNQPQHF TGTGCCAGCAGTCCCACGGGTGGAGGCACCGAAAGGGGCCCCCTTAGCAATCAGCCCCAGCATTTT
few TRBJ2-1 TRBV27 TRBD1 CAIDRVNEQFF TGTGCCATCGACAGGGTCAATGAGCAGTTCTTC
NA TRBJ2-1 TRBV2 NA CASSRSGRGDEQFF TGTGCCAGCAGTCGTTCGGGCCGCGGTGATGAGCAGTTCTTC
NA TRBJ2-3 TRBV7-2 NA CASSQGPYLLGTDTQYF TGTGCCAGCAGCCAGGGACCCTACCTTTTAGGGACAGATACGCAGTATTTT
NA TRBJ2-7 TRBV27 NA CASSLRRGAYEQYF TGTGCCAGCAGTTTGCGAAGGGGTGCCTACGAGCAGTACTTC
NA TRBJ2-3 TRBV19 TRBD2 CASSSVAGSTDTQYF TGTGCCAGTAGTAGTGTAGCGGGAAGCACAGATACGCAGTATTTT
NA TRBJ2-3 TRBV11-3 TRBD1 CASSDRDRVSTDTQYF TGTGCCAGCAGCGACCGGGACAGGGTAAGCACAGATACGCAGTATTTT
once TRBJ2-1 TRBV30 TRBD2 CAWRKPSGGALEQFF TGTGCCTGGAGGAAACCTAGCGGGGGGGCCCTTGAGCAGTTCTTC
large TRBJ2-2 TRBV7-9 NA CASSFEEAGELFF TGTGCCAGCAGCTTCGAGGAAGCCGGGGAGCTGTTTTTT